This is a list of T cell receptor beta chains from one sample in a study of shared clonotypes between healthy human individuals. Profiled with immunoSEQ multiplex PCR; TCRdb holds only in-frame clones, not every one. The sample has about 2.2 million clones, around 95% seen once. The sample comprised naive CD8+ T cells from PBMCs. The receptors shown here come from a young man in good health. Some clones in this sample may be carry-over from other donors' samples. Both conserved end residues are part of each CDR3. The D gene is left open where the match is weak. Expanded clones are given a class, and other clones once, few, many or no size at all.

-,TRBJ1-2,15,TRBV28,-,TGTGCCAGCAGTTACCCACGGCCGAGCAACTATGGCTACACCTTC,CASSYPRPSNYGYTF
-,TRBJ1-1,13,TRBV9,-,TGTGCCAGCAGCGTCGGCATTAACACTGAAGCTTTCTTT,CASSVGINTEAFF
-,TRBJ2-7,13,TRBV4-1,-,TGCGCCAGCAGCCAAGATCAGAGGGCCGAGCAGTACTTC,CASSQDQRAEQYF
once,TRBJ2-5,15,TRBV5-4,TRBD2,TGTGCCAGCAGCTGGAAGCGGGAGTGGGGCCAGACCCAGTACTTC,CASSWKREWGQTQYF
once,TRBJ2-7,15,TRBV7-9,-,TGTGCCAGCAGCTTAGTCTCCGGCTCTAACGGGGAGCAGTACTTC,CASSLVSGSNGEQYF
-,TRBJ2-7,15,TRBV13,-,TGTGCCAGCAGCTTAAGGCAGGGGAGGGGGTACGAGCAGTACTTC,CASSLRQGRGYEQYF
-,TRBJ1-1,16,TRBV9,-,TGTGCCAGCAGCGTAGCTGGAGGGCTCATGAACACTGAAGCTTTCTTT,CASSVAGGLMNTEAFF
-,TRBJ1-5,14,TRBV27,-,TGTGCCAGCAGTCAAGGGGCCGACAATCAGCCCCAGCATTTT,CASSQGADNQPQHF
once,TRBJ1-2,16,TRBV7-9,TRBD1,TGTGCCAGCAGCTTGGGACAGGGAAGAGATCACTATGGCTACACCTTC,CASSLGQGRDHYGYTF
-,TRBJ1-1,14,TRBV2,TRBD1,TGTGCCAGCAGGCAGGGACAGATGAACACTGAAGCTTTCTTT,CASRQGQMNTEAFF
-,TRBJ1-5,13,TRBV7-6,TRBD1,TGTGCCAGCAGCCCGACAGGGAGTCAGCCCCAGCATTTT,CASSPTGSQPQHF
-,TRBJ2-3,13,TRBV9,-,TGTGCCAGCAGCCCAGGTATCACAGATACGCAGTATTTT,CASSPGITDTQYF
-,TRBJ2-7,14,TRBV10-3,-,TGTGCCATCAGTGAGTCGAGGGGGTCCTACGAGCAGTACTTC,CAISESRGSYEQYF
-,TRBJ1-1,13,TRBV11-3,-,TGTGCCAGCAGCCCAAGAGGGGGCACTGAAGCTTTCTTT,CASSPRGGTEAFF
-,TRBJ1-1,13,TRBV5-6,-,TGTGCCAGCAGCTTGGCAGGGGAGACTGAAGCTTTCTTT,CASSLAGETEAFF
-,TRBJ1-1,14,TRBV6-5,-,TGTGCCAGCAGCGGACCGCTTCTGAACACTGAAGCTTTCTTT,CASSGPLLNTEAFF
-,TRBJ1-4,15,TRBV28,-,TGTGCCAGCAGGGGCGGGACGGGGAAGGGTGAAAAACTGTTTTTT,CASRGGTGKGEKLFF
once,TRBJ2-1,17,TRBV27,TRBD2,TGTGCCAGCAGTTTAAATCCTGGCGGGAGGGGCCTGAATGAGCAGTTCTTC,CASSLNPGGRGLNEQFF
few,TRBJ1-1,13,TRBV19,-,TGTGCCAGTAGTATGAGAATGAACACTGAAGCTTTCTTT,CASSMRMNTEAFF
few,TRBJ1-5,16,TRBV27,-,TGTGCCAGCAGTCCCGATCTCATAGGGTCGGATCAGCCCCAGCATTTT,CASSPDLIGSDQPQHF
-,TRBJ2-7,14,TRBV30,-,TGTGCCTGGAGTGTACTAGCAGACCTCGGCGAGCAGTACTTC,CAWSVLADLGEQYF
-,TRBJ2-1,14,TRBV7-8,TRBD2,TGTGCCAGCAGCTTACTAGCGGGTTACAATGAGCAGTTCTTC,CASSLLAGYNEQFF
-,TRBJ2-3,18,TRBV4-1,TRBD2,TGCGCCAGCAGCCCCAGCGGACTAGCGGCCCTTAGCACAGATACGCAGTATTTT,CASSPSGLAALSTDTQYF
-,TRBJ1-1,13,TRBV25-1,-,TGTGCCAGCAGTGAATCGGGGAGCACTGAAGCTTTCTTT,CASSESGSTEAFF
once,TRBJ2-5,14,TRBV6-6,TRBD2,TGTGCCAGCAGTTACTCTCCGGGGGGAGAGACCCAGTACTTC,CASSYSPGGETQYF
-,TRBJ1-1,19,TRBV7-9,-,TGTGCCAGCAGCTCTCCTCTTCCCGCCGCCGGGGGCATGAACACTGAAGCTTTCTTT,CASSSPLPAAGGMNTEAFF
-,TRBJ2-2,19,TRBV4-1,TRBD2,TGCGCCAGCAGCCAAGAGGTAGCGGGAGGATCCGCGAACACCGGGGAGCTGTTTTTT,CASSQEVAGGSANTGELFF
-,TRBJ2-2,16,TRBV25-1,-,TGTGCCAGCAGTGAAAGTAGGGGGACACTCACCGGGGAGCTGTTTTTT,CASSESRGTLTGELFF
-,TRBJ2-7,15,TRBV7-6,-,TGTGCCAGCAGCTTAGGAGGGGCGTCCGCCTACGAGCAGTACTTC,CASSLGGASAYEQYF
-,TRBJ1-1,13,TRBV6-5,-,TGTGCCAGCAGTTCAGGAGGGAAGTCTGAAGCTTTCTTT,CASSSGGKSEAFF
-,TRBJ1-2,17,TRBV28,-,TGTGCCAGCAGCCTCGATCCGACAGGCAATACTAACTATGGCTACACCTTC,CASSLDPTGNTNYGYTF
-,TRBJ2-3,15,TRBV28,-,TGTGCCAGCAATTTTGCCCTGAGTGGCACAGATACGCAGTATTTT,CASNFALSGTDTQYF
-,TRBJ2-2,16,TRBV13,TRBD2,TGTGCCAGCAGCTCAGCCTTAGCGGGAGTAGCCGGGGAGCTGTTTTTT,CASSSALAGVAGELFF